These 23 T cell receptor beta chains originate from one sample sequenced in a study of blood T cells in healthy people across ages (dated by TCRdb to between 2015 and 2016). Library preparation was by 5' RACE. The reads were generated on an Illumina HiSeq 2500. A second roughly 6 to 12 cycle PCR used a sample-barcoded 5' primer and a J-beta primer mix. TCRdb reworked the public reads: Q25 trimming with fastp, MiXCR clone assembly, productive beta chains retained. For every CDR3 protein sequence, its rows merge into one entry that carries the most common genes and DNA. Present in this sample are fewer than 1.5 million distinct CDR3 sequences, around two fifths of which were seen just once. Roughly 7.9% of the sample is taken by the ten largest. Sequencing used blood. These TCRs come from a woman between 18 and 30 years old in good health.

This clonotype has just a few counts. The chain carries TRBV25-1 and TRBJ1-5; possible D gene TRBD1, 5 bases. Deletions cut 4 bases from V and 0 bases from J, with 10 bases between. The CDR3 contains 15 residues. The germline CDR1 and CDR2 sequences are MGHDK and SYGVNS. Here the CDR3 reads CASSGGGDSNQPQHF. Here the CDR3 DNA reads TGTGCCAGCAGTGGTGGGGGGGATAGCAATCAGCCCCAGCATTTT.

The chain links TRBV7-6 to TRBJ2-1, with a possible D match to TRBD2 (5 bases). Per the germline V gene, CDR1 is SGHVS and CDR2 is FNYEAQ. The CDR3 totals 15 residues. Trimming pared 5 bases from V and 0 bases from J, leaving 11 bases between. CDR3 in amino acids: CASSPDAGSYNEQFF. CDR3 DNA sequence: TGTGCCAGCAGCCCGGACGCGGGCTCCTACAATGAGCAGTTCTTC.

The chain carries TRBV7-2 and TRBJ2-7; 12 bases map to TRBD2. The trim removed 4 bases at V and 7 bases at J, leaving 11 bases unmatched. Germline V CDR1 and CDR2: SGHTA, FQGNSA. CDR3 length equals 16 residues. CDR3 in DNA: TGTGCCAGCAGCTACCGCATGGGACTAGCGGGTACGGAGCAGTACTTC. Protein: CASSYRMGLAGTEQYF.

The chain carries TRBV12-3 or TRBV12-4 and TRBJ2-7, with D perhaps given as TRBD1 or TRBD2 (6 bases each). CDR3 size: 15 residues. Trimming left V 6 bases short and J 3 bases short, with 18 bases between. The CDR3 loop reads CASSTTLGGFYEQYF. The CDR3 region has the DNA TGTGCCAGCAGCACCACGTTAGGGGGGTTCTACGAGCAGTACTTC.

The chain couples TRBV3-1 to TRBJ1-4, with TRBD1 as a possible D gene (5 bases). The ends were cut back, 1 base at V and 6 bases at J, with 15 bases in the middle. This CDR3 has 16 amino acids. Looked up from germline, CDR1 is LGHDT and CDR2 is YNNKEL (reference sequence). The CDR3 here is CASSQGYGEGYEKLFF. The DNA of the CDR3 is TGTGCCAGCAGCCAAGGATACGGGGAGGGGTATGAAAAACTGTTTTTT.

V and J are TRBV2 and TRBJ2-3; TRBD1 agrees at 8 bases. The CDR3 runs to 14 residues. V trimming: 6 bases; J trimming: 5 bases; junction bases outside the gene matches: 7. Germline values: CDR1 SNHLY, CDR2 FYNNEI. The CDR3 DNA is TGTGCCAGCAGCCGGGACAGGACGAAAGATACGCAGTATTTT. It translates to CASSRDRTKDTQYF.

V usage is TRBV6-6 and J usage is TRBJ1-2; D is ambiguous. The CDR3 is 17 amino acids. Trimming removed 0 bases from V and 2 bases from J, with 16 bases in between. The germline gives CDR1 MNHNY, CDR2 SVGAGI (reference sequence). The CDR3 loop reads CASSYSARLNENYGYTF. For the CDR3, the DNA is TGTGCCAGCAGTTACTCGGCAAGGTTAAATGAGAACTATGGCTACACCTTC.

This clonotype was counted only a few times. The chain is built from TRBV6-2 or TRBV6-3 and TRBJ2-7; 8 bases are a match to TRBD2. CDR1 and CDR2 from the germline V gene are MNHEY and SVGEGT. The CDR3 has 15 residues. Trimming took 8 bases from V and 2 from J; bases not matched to a gene: 11. In DNA, the CDR3 is TGTGCCAGCCATGGCGGGACTAGAGGAACCTACGAGCAGTACTTC. Translating gives CASHGGTRGTYEQYF.

The chain is built from TRBV6-5 and TRBJ1-2, with D possibly being TRBD1 (5 bases). The CDR3 is 15 residues long. CDR1 and CDR2 (germline): MNHEY, SVGAGI. The V end was cut by 2 bases, the J end by 4 bases, with 14 bases between. The CDR3 here is CASSYGGVGGYGYTF. The CDR3 DNA follows: TGTGCCAGCAGTTACGGGGGTGTGGGCGGCTATGGCTACACCTTC.

The rearrangement links TRBV3-1 to TRBJ2-5, with TRBD1 matching over 9 bases. Germline assignment: CDR1 LGHDT and CDR2 YNNKEL (reference sequence). Trimming took 4 bases from V and 0 from J; bases not matched to a gene: 24. The CDR3 spans 22 residues. In DNA, the CDR3 is TGTGCCAGCAGCCCCAAGGGAGCTAGTAAAGTCGTTGGGACAGGGTACCAAGAGACCCAGTACTTC. Translation: CASSPKGASKVVGTGYQETQYF.

This clonotype turned up a few times. CDR3 loop: CASSLVHSTQGYEQYF. The CDR3 DNA sequence: TGTGCCAGCAGCTTAGTCCATTCGACTCAGGGCTACGAGCAGTACTTC. The genes are TRBV7-2 and TRBJ2-7; perhaps TRBD1 as D (5 bases). V lost 1 base and J lost 3, with 16 bases in between. CDR3 size: 16 residues. Germline V lookup: CDR1 SGHTA, CDR2 FQGNSA.

The chain has TRBV5-6 and TRBJ1-5; possibly TRBD1 for D (6 bases). CDR3 size: 19 residues. Trimming left V 0 bases short and J 1 base short, with 20 bases between. Per the germline V gene, CDR1 is SGHDT and CDR2 is YYEEEE. The CDR3, as DNA: TGTGCCAGCAGCTTGGGGCACAGGGTGGGCCCCCCAAGCAATCAGCCCCAGCATTTT. Its translation is CASSLGHRVGPPSNQPQHF. Complete variable domain (other parts from reference TRBV5-6 and TRBJ1-5): DAGVTQSPTHLIKTRGQQVTLRCSPKSGHDTVSWYQQALGQGPQFIFQYYEEEERQRGNFPDRFSGHQFPNYSSELNVNALLLGDSALYLCASSLGHRVGPPSNQPQHFGDGTRLSIL.

The V call is TRBV6-1, the J call TRBJ2-7; tentatively, D is TRBD2 (7 bases). Germline loops: CDR1 MNHNS, CDR2 SASEGT. The CDR3 sequence is 14 residues long. The V and J ends lost 2 bases and 4 bases respectively, with 12 bases between them. This CDR3 reads CASSEWGGPYEQYF. The DNA for the CDR3 is TGTGCCAGCAGTGAATGGGGGGGCCCATACGAGCAGTACTTC.

Written as DNA, the CDR3 is TGCGCCAGCAGCCAGGTTGACAGGGCAGTCCACGAGCAGTACTTC. Translated: CASSQVDRAVHEQYF. The rearrangement links TRBV4-1 to TRBJ2-5; TRBD1 matches 7 bases. The DNA matches TRBJ2-7 better at its end, which makes the J call doubtful. The CDR3 has 15 amino acids. From germline, CDR1 is MGHRA and CDR2 YSYEKL.

V is TRBV3-1 and J is TRBJ2-2; 8 bases match TRBD2. This CDR3 is built from 14 residues. V lost 3 bases and J lost 4; bases outside the gene matches: 1. Germline V CDR1 and CDR2: LGHDT, YNNKEL (reference sequence). CDR3 sequence reads: CASSQTSATGELFF. The CDR3 nucleotides read TGTGCCAGCAGCCAGACTAGCGCCACCGGGGAGCTGTTTTTT.

Only a few counts were recorded for this clonotype. The rearrangement links TRBV4-2 to TRBJ1-2, with a weak D call TRBD1 (6 bases). Trimming cost V 0 bases and J 6 bases, with 11 bases left between them. This CDR3 has 14 amino acids. The germline gives CDR1 LGHNA, CDR2 YNFKEQ. CDR3 sequence (DNA): TGTGCCAGCAGCCAAGATTGGGGGGCGGATGGCTACACCTTC. Its translation: CASSQDWGADGYTF.

The CDR3 region has the DNA TGCAGCGTTGCACGCGGGGGCACAGATACGCAGTATTTT. It is translated as CSVARGGTDTQYF. V and J are TRBV29-1 and TRBJ2-3; TRBD2 is a possible D gene (6 bases). V lost 4 bases and J 1 base, leaving 9 bases between the germline ends. The germline V gene encodes CDR1 SQVTM and CDR2 ANQGSEA. The CDR3 loop spans 13 amino acids.

The chain is built from TRBV20-1 and TRBJ2-1; perhaps TRBD1 as D (5 bases). The germline V gene has CDR1 DFQATT and CDR2 SNEGSKA (reference sequence). The CDR3 contains 13 residues. The ends were cut back, 5 bases at V and 4 bases at J, with 12 bases in the middle. The CDR3 bases are TGCAGTGCTGGCGAGTACAGGTACAATGAGCAGTTCTTC. It specifies CSAGEYRYNEQFF.

This clonotype has a count of ten or more. The V call is TRBV5-1, the J call TRBJ2-3; maybe TRBD2 (7 bases). V lost 1 base, J lost 6 bases, and 18 bases lay in between. Germline-derived CDR1 and CDR2 are SGHRS and YFSETQ. The length of the CDR3 is 16 residues. This CDR3 is CASSLSAAGAGDTQYF. As DNA, the CDR3 is TGCGCCAGCAGCTTGAGTGCTGCGGGGGCCGGTGATACGCAGTATTTT.

V is TRBV3-1 and J is TRBJ1-1; D is perhaps TRBD1 (5 bases). The CDR3 is 13 amino acids. Trimming removed 1 base at V and 11 bases at J, with 14 bases between. The germline gives CDR1 LGHDT, CDR2 YNNKEL (reference sequence). Here the CDR3 DNA reads TGTGCCAGCAGCCAAGGAGTGGAAGGGGATGCTTTCTTT. Translating it yields CASSQGVEGDAFF.

The chain uses TRBV4-1 and TRBJ2-7; tentatively, D is TRBD1 or TRBD2 (6 bases each). The CDR3 totals 18 residues. Germline V gives CDR1 MGHRA, CDR2 YSYEKL. Trimming removed 1 base from V and 5 bases from J, with 24 bases in between. CDR3 DNA: TGCGCCAGCAGCCAAGGAGGAACTTCAGCCACGGGGGCCCACGAGCAGTACTTC. Protein sequence: CASSQGGTSATGAHEQYF.

This clonotype occurred a few times. The V call is TRBV6-5, the J call TRBJ2-4, with 8 bases aligning to TRBD1. The germline V gene has CDR1 MNHEY and CDR2 SVGAGI. Germline trimming cut 7 bases from V and 0 bases from J; bases unmatched to any gene: 2. The CDR3 spans 14 residues. The chain's CDR3 is CASKTGVAKNIQYF. In DNA form, the CDR3 reads TGTGCCAGCAAGACAGGGGTAGCCAAAAACATTCAGTACTTC.

This clonotype was recorded a few times. This chain joins TRBV29-1 and TRBJ2-1, with D perhaps TRBD1 (7 bases). Germline V gene lookup returns CDR1 SQVTM and CDR2 ANQGSEA. The CDR3 spans 13 residues. This CDR3 is CMNWGDRHNEQFF. For the CDR3, the DNA is TGCATGAACTGGGGGGACAGACACAATGAGCAGTTCTTC.